This T cell receptor beta chain stems from a study of blood T cell repertoires in COVID-19. The overall study: COVID-19 samples collected from the United States, Italy and Spain covered acute and convalescent phases. Sources were T cells, B-cell-depleted T cells, or PBMCs; the material itself was cDNA or gDNA.

Patients from Seattle were sampled longitudinally, starting during active infection. This clone was recorded only once. In the original processing: Estimated nucleated cell counts came from reference gene primer amplification. The protocol was immunoSEQ multiplex PCR, while the TCRdb copy is restricted to in-frame clones and leaves out a portion. V, J and clone size are taken as reported in that table, and D and trimming were inferred from the DNA itself. The sample yields about 250,000 clones, 90% seen once. CDR3 length: 15 residues. Germline CDR1 and CDR2: SGHRS and YFSETQ. Deletions cut 1 base from V and 3 bases from J, with 13 bases between.

Sequencing was done on a sample of peripheral blood. This rearrangement joins TRBV5-1 to TRBJ1-1; the D gene is possibly TRBD1 (5 bases). This clonotype was sampled from an older woman with COVID-19, enrolled during active disease. DNA of the CDR3: TGCGCCAGCAGCTTGAGTCGGACAACGGACACTGAAGCTTTCTTT. Translation: CASSLSRTTDTEAFF.